This TCR beta chain was identified in a study of blood T cell repertoires in COVID-19. For the study at large: Samples taken during acute and convalescent COVID-19 were collected in the United States, Italy and Spain. PBMCs, B-cell-depleted T cells, or T cells provided the cDNA or gDNA that made up the material.

Trimming took 1 base from V and 2 from J, leaving 14 bases between them. CDR1 and CDR2 (germline): MNHNS, SASEGT. The CDR3 is 17 residues long. Original handling: Estimation of nucleated cell counts relied on the amplification of reference gene primers. TCRdb's table, derived via immunoSEQ multiplex PCR, lists solely in-frame clones and lacks some. V, J and clone size are those of that table, while D and trimming were read from the DNA. The sample lists 200,000 or so clones; 75% to 90% were seen once. V gene TRBV6-1 combines with J gene TRBJ2-2; TRBD1 is a possible D gene (5 bases). The sequenced sample was peripheral blood. The TCR sequence derives from a human donor in a cohort sampled during active COVID-19. The CDR3 region has the DNA TGTGCCAGCAGTGAAGGGTGGTGGCAGGGAAACACCGGGGAGCTGTTTTTT. Protein: CASSEGWWQGNTGELFF.